This T cell receptor beta chain was captured in a study of T cell responses to AZD1222 COVID-19 vaccine. Germline CDR1 is SGHRS and CDR2 is YFSETQ. The CDR3 contains 15 residues. V was trimmed by 0 bases and J by 0 bases, leaving 6 bases between them. Data came from immunoSEQ multiplex PCR; TCRdb stores just in-frame clones and leaves some out. Here the sample spans fewer than 150,000 clones, roughly 90% being singletons. This sample comprised peripheral blood, obtained 28 days after the second AZD1222 dose. The rearrangement joins TRBV5-1 to TRBJ1-4; D gene uncertain. The TCR comes from an adult who received the AZD1222 COVID-19 vaccine. DNA of the CDR3: TGCGCCAGCAGCTTGGAGGGATCAACTAATGAAAAACTGTTTTTT. This sequence encodes CASSLEGSTNEKLFF.